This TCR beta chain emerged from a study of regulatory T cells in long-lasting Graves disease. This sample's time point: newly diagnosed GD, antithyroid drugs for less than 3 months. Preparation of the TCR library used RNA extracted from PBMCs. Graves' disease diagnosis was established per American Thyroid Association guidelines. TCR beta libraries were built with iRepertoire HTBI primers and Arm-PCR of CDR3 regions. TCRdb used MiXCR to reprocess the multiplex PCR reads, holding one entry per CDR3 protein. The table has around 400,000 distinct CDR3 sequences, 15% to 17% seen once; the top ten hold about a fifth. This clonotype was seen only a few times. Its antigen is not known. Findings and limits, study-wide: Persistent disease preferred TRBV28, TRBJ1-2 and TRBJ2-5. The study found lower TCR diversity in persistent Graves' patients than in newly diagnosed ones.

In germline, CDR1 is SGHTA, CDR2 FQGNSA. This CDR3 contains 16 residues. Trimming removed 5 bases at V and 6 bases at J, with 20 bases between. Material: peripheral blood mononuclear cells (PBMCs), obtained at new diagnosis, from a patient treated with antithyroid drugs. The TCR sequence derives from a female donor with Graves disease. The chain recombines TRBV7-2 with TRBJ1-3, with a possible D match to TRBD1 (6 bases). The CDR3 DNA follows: TGTGCCAGCAGCCCCAGGAGGGGGGTCTCTACAAACACCATATATTTT. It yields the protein CASSPRRGVSTNTIYF.